This is a list of T cell receptor beta chains from one sample in a study of cytomegalovirus exposure and HLA in healthy donors. The protocol was immunoSEQ multiplex PCR, while the TCRdb copy is restricted to in-frame clones and leaves out a portion. This sample has roughly 150,000 clones, with around 66% found just once. Sequenced: PBMCs. The source is a woman aged 25 to 39 in good health and CMV-seropositive. CDR3s include the opening cysteine and the closing phenylalanine or tryptophan. Fields, in order: J gene, V gene, D gene, clone size, CDR3 DNA, CDR3 protein. D genes are given only for firm matches. Rows give clone size only sometimes, using once, few, many, or a class for an expanded clone.

TRBJ1-1 | TRBV7-3 | . | . | TGTGCCAGCAGCTCGGGGTCTAGGAACACTGAAGCTTTCTTT | CASSSGSRNTEAFF
TRBJ1-6 | TRBV7-9 | TRBD1 | . | TGTGCCAGCAGTCGTGGACAGGACATCTCCTATAATTCACCCCTCCACTTT | CASSRGQDISYNSPLHF
TRBJ2-5 | TRBV28 | . | . | TGTGCCAGCAGCGCCGGGGAGACCCAGTACTTC | CASSAGETQYF
TRBJ2-7 | TRBV27 | TRBD1 | few | TGTGCCAGCAGTCCTCTTGGGACAGGGACCTACGAGCAGTACTTC | CASSPLGTGTYEQYF
TRBJ1-2 | TRBV19 | TRBD1 | . | TGTGCCAGTAGTACCACCGGGACAGGGATGTTTGGCTACACCTTC | CASSTTGTGMFGYTF
TRBJ1-6 | TRBV11-2 | . | once | TGTGCCAGCAGCCCGACACCTAATGATAATTCACCCCTCCACTTT | CASSPTPNDNSPLHF
TRBJ1-3 | TRBV30 | . | . | TGTGCCTGGAGAAGGGGGAGCTCTGGAAACACCATATATTTT | CAWRRGSSGNTIYF
TRBJ2-3 | TRBV5-4 | . | . | TGTGCCAGCAGCCTATACAGGGTTGGGACAGATACGCAGTATTTT | CASSLYRVGTDTQYF
TRBJ2-5 | TRBV29-1 | . | . | TGCAGCGTTGACCCGCTCGGGCAAGAGACCCAGTACTTC | CSVDPLGQETQYF
TRBJ1-4 | TRBV4-1 | . | . | TGCGCCAGCAGCCAAGATGAACGATCTCGGAGGGGCGAAAAACTGTTTTTT | CASSQDERSRRGEKLFF
TRBJ2-3 | TRBV5-1 | . | . | TGCGCCAGCAGACGACTAGGGGCAGATACGCAGTATTTT | CASRRLGADTQYF
TRBJ2-7 | TRBV7-7 | TRBD1 | . | TGTGCTAGCAGCCCGACAGGGGGCTACGAGCAGTACTTC | CASSPTGGYEQYF
TRBJ1-1 | TRBV14 | . | . | TGTGCCAGCAGCCAAGATGGGAGCACACGGAACACTGAAGCTTTCTTT | CASSQDGSTRNTEAFF
TRBJ2-7 | TRBV9 | TRBD2 | . | TGTGCCAGCAGCGTAGAGGCTAGCGGGAGGTACGAGCAGTACTTC | CASSVEASGRYEQYF
TRBJ1-1 | TRBV27 | . | . | TGTGCCAGCAGTTTCAAAGGGGGTACTGAAGCTTTCTTT | CASSFKGGTEAFF
TRBJ1-4 | TRBV7-6 | . | few | TGTGCCAGCAGCTTAGCGGGGAGCAATGAAAAACTGTTTTTT | CASSLAGSNEKLFF
TRBJ2-5 | TRBV2 | . | . | TGTGCCAGCAGTGAATCGCGCCGAGGACAGTCCCACTTC | CASSESRRGQSHF
TRBJ2-7 | TRBV7-6 | TRBD2 | . | TGTGCCAGCGGCTTATTGGCTAGCGGGAGTTGGGGAAACGAGCAGTACTTC | CASGLLASGSWGNEQYF
TRBJ2-6 | TRBV5-4 | . | . | TGTGCCAGCCGCCGAGACTCTGGGGCCAACGTCCTGACTTTC | CASRRDSGANVLTF
TRBJ2-1 | TRBV6-8 | . | . | TGTGCCAGTACCTATCCCAATGAGCAGTTCTTC | CASTYPNEQFF
TRBJ1-2 | TRBV30 | TRBD1 | few | TGTGCCTCAGGGACAGTCGGCTACACCTTC | CASGTVGYTF
TRBJ2-4 | TRBV5-4 | TRBD1 | . | TGTGCCAGCAGCTTTACCCCGGGACAGTCAGCCAAAAACATTCAGTACTTC | CASSFTPGQSAKNIQYF
TRBJ1-1 | TRBV18 | TRBD1 | . | TGTGCCAGCTCACGCGGACAGGGGGCGGGAGTGGGCACTGAAGCTTTCTTT | CASSRGQGAGVGTEAFF